A selection of T cell receptor beta chains follows, all from one sample in a study of T cell responses to AZD1222 COVID-19 vaccine. Clones were sequenced by immunoSEQ multiplex PCR, and TCRdb holds only the in-frame ones, with some missing. This sample yields roughly 80,000 clones, of which nearly 90% are seen a single time; approximately 5.4% belongs to the top ten. The sequencing used peripheral blood, collected on day 0 of MenACWY control vaccination. These receptors were obtained from an adult in good health. The CDR3 runs from the conserved cysteine through the conserved F or W. The D gene is left open where the match is weak. Only part of the rows carry a size: once, few, many, or a class if the clone is expanded.

j_call: TRBJ2-7; d_call: -; v_call: TRBV7-2; clone_size: once; cdr3_aa: CASSSWGSGSYEQYF; cdr3_nt: TGTGCCAGCAGCTCATGGGGGAGCGGTTCCTACGAGCAGTACTTC
j_call: TRBJ1-2; d_call: -; v_call: TRBV30; clone_size: -; cdr3_aa: CAWSWRTFGYTF; cdr3_nt: TGTGCCTGGAGTTGGCGGACTTTTGGCTACACCTTC
j_call: TRBJ1-2; d_call: -; v_call: TRBV5-8; clone_size: -; cdr3_aa: CASSLAGSGIYGYTF; cdr3_nt: TGTGCCAGCAGCTTGGCCGGGTCAGGGATCTATGGCTACACCTTC
j_call: TRBJ1-1; d_call: -; v_call: TRBV6-1; clone_size: -; cdr3_aa: CASSEVGGRTEAFF; cdr3_nt: TGTGCCAGCAGTGAAGTCGGAGGCCGCACTGAAGCTTTCTTT
j_call: TRBJ2-1; d_call: TRBD1; v_call: TRBV5-6; clone_size: -; cdr3_aa: CASSLAGTGNEQFF; cdr3_nt: TGTGCCAGCAGCTTGGCCGGGACAGGCAATGAGCAGTTCTTC
j_call: TRBJ2-1; d_call: -; v_call: TRBV27; clone_size: -; cdr3_aa: CASSLSPSSYNEQFF; cdr3_nt: TGTGCCAGCAGTTTGTCCCCGAGCTCCTACAATGAGCAGTTCTTC
j_call: TRBJ2-3; d_call: -; v_call: TRBV11-3; clone_size: -; cdr3_aa: CASSPSTDTQYF; cdr3_nt: TGTGCCAGCAGCCCCAGCACAGATACGCAGTATTTT
j_call: TRBJ2-5; d_call: -; v_call: TRBV6-2/TRBV6-3; clone_size: -; cdr3_aa: CASSYTGPQETQYF; cdr3_nt: TGTGCCAGCAGTTATACAGGGCCCCAAGAGACCCAGTACTTC
j_call: TRBJ2-1; d_call: TRBD1; v_call: TRBV12-3/TRBV12-4; clone_size: once; cdr3_aa: CASRWTGREQFF; cdr3_nt: TGTGCCAGCAGGTGGACAGGGCGGGAGCAGTTCTTC
j_call: TRBJ2-7; d_call: -; v_call: TRBV5-1; clone_size: once; cdr3_aa: CASSLNRPSYEQYF; cdr3_nt: TGCGCCAGCAGCTTGAACAGGCCCTCCTACGAGCAGTACTTC
j_call: TRBJ2-5; d_call: -; v_call: TRBV5-1; clone_size: -; cdr3_aa: CASTSKGLSPKETQYF; cdr3_nt: TGCGCCAGCACCTCGAAGGGTCTGTCGCCGAAAGAGACCCAGTACTTC
j_call: TRBJ2-5; d_call: -; v_call: TRBV6-5; clone_size: -; cdr3_aa: CASSAGTAKETQYF; cdr3_nt: TGTGCCAGCAGCGCCGGGACGGCTAAAGAGACCCAGTACTTC
j_call: TRBJ1-2; d_call: TRBD1; v_call: TRBV5-1; clone_size: -; cdr3_aa: CASSLGQGEGYTF; cdr3_nt: TGCGCCAGCAGCCTCGGACAGGGGGAAGGCTACACCTTC
j_call: TRBJ2-5; d_call: TRBD1; v_call: TRBV4-1; clone_size: -; cdr3_aa: CASSQPGQGETQYF; cdr3_nt: TGCGCCAGCAGCCAACCTGGACAGGGAGAGACCCAGTACTTC